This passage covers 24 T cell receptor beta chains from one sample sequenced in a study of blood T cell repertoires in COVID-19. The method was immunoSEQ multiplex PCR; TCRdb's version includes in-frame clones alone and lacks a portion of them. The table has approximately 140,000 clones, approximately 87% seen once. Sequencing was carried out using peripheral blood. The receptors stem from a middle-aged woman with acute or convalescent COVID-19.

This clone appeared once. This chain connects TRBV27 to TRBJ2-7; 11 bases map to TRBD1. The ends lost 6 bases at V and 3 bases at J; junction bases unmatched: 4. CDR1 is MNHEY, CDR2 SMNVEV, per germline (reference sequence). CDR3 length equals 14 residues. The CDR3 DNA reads TGTGCCAGCAGATCCGGGACAGGGGGCTACGAGCAGTACTTC. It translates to CASRSGTGGYEQYF.

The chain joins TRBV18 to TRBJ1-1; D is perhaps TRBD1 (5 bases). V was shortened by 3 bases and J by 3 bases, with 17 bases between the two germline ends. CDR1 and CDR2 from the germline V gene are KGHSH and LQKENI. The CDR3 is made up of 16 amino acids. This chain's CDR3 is CASSPLRGEWDTEAFF. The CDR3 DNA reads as TGTGCCAGCTCACCTCTTCGGGGGGAGTGGGACACTGAAGCTTTCTTT.

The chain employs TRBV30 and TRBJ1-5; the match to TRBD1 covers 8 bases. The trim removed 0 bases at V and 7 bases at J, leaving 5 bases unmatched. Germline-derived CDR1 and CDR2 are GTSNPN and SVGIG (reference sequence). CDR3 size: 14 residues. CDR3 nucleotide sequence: TGTGCCTGGAGTGTATTACAGGGGGGACAGCCCCAGCATTTT. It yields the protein CAWSVLQGGQPQHF.

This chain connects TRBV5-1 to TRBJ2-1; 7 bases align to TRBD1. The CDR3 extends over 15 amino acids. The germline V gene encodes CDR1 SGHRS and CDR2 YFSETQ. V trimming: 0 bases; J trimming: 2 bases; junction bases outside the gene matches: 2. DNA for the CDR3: TGCGCCAGCAGCTTGGAAGGACAGGCCTACAATGAGCAGTTCTTC. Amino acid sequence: CASSLEGQAYNEQFF.

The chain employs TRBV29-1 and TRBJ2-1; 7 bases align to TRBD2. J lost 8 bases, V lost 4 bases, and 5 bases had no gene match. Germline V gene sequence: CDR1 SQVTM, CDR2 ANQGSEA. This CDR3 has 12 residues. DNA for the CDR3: TGCAGCGTTGTCCGCGGGAGCGATGAGCAGTTCTTC. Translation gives CSVVRGSDEQFF.

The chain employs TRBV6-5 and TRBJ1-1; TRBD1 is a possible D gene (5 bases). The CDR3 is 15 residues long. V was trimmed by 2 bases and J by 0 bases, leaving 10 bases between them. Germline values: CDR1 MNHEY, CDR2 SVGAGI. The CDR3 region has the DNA TGTGCCAGCAGTTACAACCCGGGGGTGAACACTGAAGCTTTCTTT. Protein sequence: CASSYNPGVNTEAFF.

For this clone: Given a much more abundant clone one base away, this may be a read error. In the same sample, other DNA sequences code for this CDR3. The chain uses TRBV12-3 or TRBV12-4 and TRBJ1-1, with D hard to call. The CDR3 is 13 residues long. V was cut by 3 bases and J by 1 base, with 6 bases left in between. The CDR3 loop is CASSFSRNTEAFF. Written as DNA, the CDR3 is TGTGCCAGCAGTTTTTCCCGGAACACTGAAGCTTTCTTT.

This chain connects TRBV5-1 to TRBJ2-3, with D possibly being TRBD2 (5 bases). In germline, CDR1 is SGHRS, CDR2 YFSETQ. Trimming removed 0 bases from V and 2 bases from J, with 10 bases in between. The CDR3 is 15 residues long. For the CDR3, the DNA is TGCGCCAGCAGCTTGGGCGGGCCTAACACAGATACGCAGTATTTT. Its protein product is CASSLGGPNTDTQYF.

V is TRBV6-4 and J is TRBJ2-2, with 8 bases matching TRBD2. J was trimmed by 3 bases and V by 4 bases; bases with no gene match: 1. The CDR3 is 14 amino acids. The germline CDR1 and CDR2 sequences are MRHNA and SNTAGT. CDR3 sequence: CASSATSDTGELFF. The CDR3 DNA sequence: TGTGCCAGCAGTGCGACTAGCGACACCGGGGAGCTGTTTTTT.

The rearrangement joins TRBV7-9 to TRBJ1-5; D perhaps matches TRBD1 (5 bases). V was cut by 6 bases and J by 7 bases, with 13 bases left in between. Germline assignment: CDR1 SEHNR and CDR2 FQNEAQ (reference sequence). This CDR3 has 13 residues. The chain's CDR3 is CASSPPGNQPQHF. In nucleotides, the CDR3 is TGTGCCAGCAGTCCCCCAGGGAACCAGCCCCAGCATTTT.

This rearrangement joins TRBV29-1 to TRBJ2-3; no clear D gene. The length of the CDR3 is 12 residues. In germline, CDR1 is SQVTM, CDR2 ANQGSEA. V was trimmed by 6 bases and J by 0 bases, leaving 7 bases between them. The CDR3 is CSVAPSTDTQYF. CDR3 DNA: TGCAGCGTAGCCCCTAGCACAGATACGCAGTATTTT.

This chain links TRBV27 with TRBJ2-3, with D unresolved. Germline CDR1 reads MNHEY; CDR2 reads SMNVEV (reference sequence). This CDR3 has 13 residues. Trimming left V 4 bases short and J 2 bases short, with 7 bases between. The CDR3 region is CASSSPLTDTQYF. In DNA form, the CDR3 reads TGTGCCAGCAGTTCTCCTCTCACAGATACGCAGTATTTT.

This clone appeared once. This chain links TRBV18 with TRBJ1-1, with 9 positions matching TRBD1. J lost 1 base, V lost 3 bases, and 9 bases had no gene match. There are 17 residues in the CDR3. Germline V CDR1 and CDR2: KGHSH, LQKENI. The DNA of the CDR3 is TGTGCCAGCTCACCTGGACAGGGGCTAAGAGGGAACACTGAAGCTTTCTTT. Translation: CASSPGQGLRGNTEAFF.

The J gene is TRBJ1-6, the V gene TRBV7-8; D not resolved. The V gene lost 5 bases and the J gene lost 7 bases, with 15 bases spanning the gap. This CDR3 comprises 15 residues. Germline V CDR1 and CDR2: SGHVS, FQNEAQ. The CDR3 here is CASSPFWEGNSPLHF. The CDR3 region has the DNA TGTGCCAGCAGCCCGTTCTGGGAGGGCAATTCACCCCTCCACTTT.

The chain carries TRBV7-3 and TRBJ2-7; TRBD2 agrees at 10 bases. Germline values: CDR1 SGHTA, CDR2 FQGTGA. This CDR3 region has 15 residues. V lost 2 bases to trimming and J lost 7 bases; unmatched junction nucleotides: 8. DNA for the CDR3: TGTGCCAGCAGCTTAGGTGGACTAGCGGTGGAAGAGCAGTACTTC. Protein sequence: CASSLGGLAVEEQYF.

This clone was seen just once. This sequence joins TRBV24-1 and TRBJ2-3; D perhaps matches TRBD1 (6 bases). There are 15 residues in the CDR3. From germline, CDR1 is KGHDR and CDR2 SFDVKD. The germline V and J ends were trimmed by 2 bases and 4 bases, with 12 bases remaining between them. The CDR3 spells CATSDSAGVADTQYF. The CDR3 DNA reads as TGTGCCACCAGTGATTCGGCAGGGGTTGCAGATACGCAGTATTTT.

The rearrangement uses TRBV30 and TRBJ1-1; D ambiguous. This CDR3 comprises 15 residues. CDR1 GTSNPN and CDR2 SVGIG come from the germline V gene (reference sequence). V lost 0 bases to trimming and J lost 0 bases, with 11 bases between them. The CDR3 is CAWSVFHFMNTEAFF. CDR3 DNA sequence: TGTGCCTGGAGTGTATTTCACTTTATGAACACTGAAGCTTTCTTT. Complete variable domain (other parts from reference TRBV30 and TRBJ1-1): SQTIHQWPATLVQPVGSPLSLECTVEGTSNPNLYWYRQAAGRGLQLLFYSVGIGQISSEVPQNLSASRPQDRQFILSSKKLLLSDSGFYLCAWSVFHFMNTEAFFGQGTRLTVV.

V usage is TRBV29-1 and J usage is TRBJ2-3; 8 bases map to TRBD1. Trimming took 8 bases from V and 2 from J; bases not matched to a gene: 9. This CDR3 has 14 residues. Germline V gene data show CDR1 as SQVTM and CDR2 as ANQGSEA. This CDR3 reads CSIRTGSSTDTQYF. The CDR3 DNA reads TGCAGCATTCGGACAGGGTCTTCCACAGATACGCAGTATTTT.

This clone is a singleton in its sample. The CDR3 DNA reads TGTGCCAGTAGTATTTGGGGAGAATACGAGCAGTACTTC. Its translation: CASSIWGEYEQYF. The chain is built from TRBV19 and TRBJ2-7; the D gene is possibly TRBD2 (5 bases). The germline V gene encodes CDR1 LNHDA and CDR2 SQIVND (reference sequence). CDR3 length equals 13 residues. Trimming pared 3 bases from V and 4 bases from J, leaving 10 bases between.

The CDR3 here is CASSIGGYYGYTF. Written as DNA, the CDR3 is TGTGCCAGTAGTATTGGAGGGTACTATGGCTACACCTTC. The chain recombines TRBV19 with TRBJ1-2; D call uncertain. V was cut by 3 bases and J by 3 bases, with 8 bases left in between. This CDR3 comprises 13 residues. The germline CDR1 and CDR2 sequences are LNHDA and SQIVND (reference sequence).

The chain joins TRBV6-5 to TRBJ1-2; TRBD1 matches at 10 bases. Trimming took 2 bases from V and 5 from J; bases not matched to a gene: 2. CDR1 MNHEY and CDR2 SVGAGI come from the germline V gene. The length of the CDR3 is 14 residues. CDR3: CASSYGGQGYGYTF. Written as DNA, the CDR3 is TGTGCCAGCAGTTACGGGGGACAGGGGTATGGCTACACCTTC.

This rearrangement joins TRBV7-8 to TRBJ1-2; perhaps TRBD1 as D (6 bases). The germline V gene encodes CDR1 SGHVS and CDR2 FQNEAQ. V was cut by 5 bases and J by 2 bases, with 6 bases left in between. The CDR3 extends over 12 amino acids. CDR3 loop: CASSTGNYGYTF. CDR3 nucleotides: TGTGCCAGCAGCACAGGGAACTATGGCTACACCTTC.

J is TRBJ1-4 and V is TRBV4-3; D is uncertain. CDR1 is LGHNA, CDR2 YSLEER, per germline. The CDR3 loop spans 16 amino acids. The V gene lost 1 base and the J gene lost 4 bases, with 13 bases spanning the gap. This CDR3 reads CASSQGGGRINEKLFF. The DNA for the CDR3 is TGCGCCAGCAGCCAAGGGGGAGGAAGGATTAATGAAAAACTGTTTTTT.

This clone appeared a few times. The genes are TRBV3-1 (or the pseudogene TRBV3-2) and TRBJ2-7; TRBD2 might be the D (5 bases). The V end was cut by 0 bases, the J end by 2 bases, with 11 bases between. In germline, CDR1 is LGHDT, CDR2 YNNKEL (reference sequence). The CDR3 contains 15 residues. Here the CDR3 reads CASSQDLARTYEQYF. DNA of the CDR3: TGTGCCAGCAGCCAAGACTTAGCGAGGACCTACGAGCAGTACTTC.